What follows describes a single T cell receptor (beta chain). No cognate antigen has been identified for it. The sample holds no much larger clone one base away, and base qualities are not on file. TCRbeta CDR3 regions were amplified from genomic DNA using the immunoSEQ Assay, a bias-controlled multiplex PCR. The study's own analysis went as follows. The number of nucleated cells in each sample was estimated by amplification of reference gene primers within the assay. To quantify the absolute abundance of each unique TCRbeta CDR3 rearrangement, sequence reads were collapsed and filtered. Productive Simpson clonality was computed per sample as the square root of Simpson's diversity index over productive rearrangements. Sourced from immuneACCESS, this table was stored by TCRdb with only in-frame sequences that have V and J called. A share of the clones is absent; for the studies checked, an unresolved V gene accounts for under half, and the remainder has no known explanation. V and J calls and clone size are as listed in that table; D and trimming were resolved from the DNA. Counted in this sample were roughly 75,000 clones; roughly nine tenths of them appeared once. The ten largest clones take up approximately 15% of the sample.

The data belong to a study of blood T cell repertoires in COVID-19 (dated by TCRdb to 2018 to 2020). With respect to the entire study: Samples covering the acute and convalescent phases of COVID-19 were provided by collaborators in the United States, Italy and Spain. Samples were obtained from the ongoing ImmuneRACE study (first 160 participants) and from 1,254 subjects provided by 6 global collaborators. A freely available public database, intended as a resource for researchers studying the immune response to SARS-CoV-2, is where the repertoires were released. The dataset comprised deeply sampled blood TCRbeta repertoires from subjects exposed to, actively infected with, or recovered from COVID-19. The material from the prospective study consisted of cDNA or gDNA derived from T cells, B-cell-depleted T cells, or PBMCs. HLA class I and class II types, where available, came from metadata supplied by the sample provider rather than from assay-based typing. A de-identified subject ID, COVID-19 status, age in years and sex were almost always included in the sample metadata.

What the work shows at the level of the full study, not this receptor alone: The quantity of clinical and demographic metadata differed by source and by participant and was supplied without curation.

Each collaborating institution followed its own protocols to collect whole blood in K2EDTA tubes. For TCRbeta analysis, collaborator samples were shipped as frozen whole blood, as isolated PBMCs, or as DNA extracted from either sample type. From cysteine to phenylalanine, the CDR3 is 13 amino acids long. Only the CDR3 DNA stays, 39 bases, in frame from base 1. V is pared back by 4 bases and J by 4 bases, with 7 bases lying between the germline termini. CDR1 KGHDR and CDR2 SFDVKD are derived from the germline V gene. This sequence originates from an older man in a cohort sampled during active COVID-19. The source material was peripheral blood. The receptor chain draws on TRBV24-1 and TRBJ2-1; the D gene assignment is ambiguous. Here the CDR3 is given as CATSDAGYNEQFF. The bases are TGTGCCACCAGTGACGCCGGGTACAATGAGCAGTTCTTC.